The 28 T cell receptor beta chains reported below all come from one sample, sequenced in a study of beta chain features in type 1 diabetes (dated by TCRdb to the late 2010s). The library was obtained by the immunoSEQ multiplex PCR assay. The entire isolated RNA was reverse transcribed using the High Capacity cDNA Reverse Transcription Kit, and thus expressed TCRB transcripts were sequenced. The source is immuneACCESS, and TCRdb retained only in-frame sequences with V and J called. Part of the clones is not carried over; for the studies checked, unresolved V genes explain less than half of this, and the remainder is unexplained. The sample profile shows under 950,000 clones; roughly 17% of them were found once. In total, the top ten clones hold about 0.025% of the sample. Sequencing was performed on naive CD4+ T cells from blood. Interpreted using the paper, the cell subset or site label stands for: true naive CD4+ T cells. The receptors were sampled from a woman between 18 and 29 years old in good health.

The sample holds a few counts of this clone. The CDR3 here is CATSRETADTQYF. CDR3 nucleotide sequence: TGTGCCACCAGCAGAGAGACCGCAGATACGCAGTATTTT. The gene calls are TRBV15 and TRBJ2-3; unclear D gene. This CDR3 is 13 amino acids long. Germline V gene sequence: CDR1 LNHNV, CDR2 YYDKDF (reference sequence). The V gene lost 0 bases and the J gene lost 4 bases, with 5 bases spanning the gap.

This clone has only a few counts. V gene TRBV7-2 combines with J gene TRBJ1-2, with D unclear. The CDR3 has 12 residues. Germline CDR1 SGHTA, CDR2 FQGNSA. The V end lost 5 bases, the J end lost 7 bases, and 11 bases lay between the germline ends. In nucleotides, the CDR3 is TGTGCCAGCAGCCCCTCGCTTTCTGGCTACACCTTC. Encoded protein: CASSPSLSGYTF.

The chain employs TRBV5-1 and TRBJ2-5, with unresolved D. The CDR3 runs 14 residues. Deletions cut 0 bases from V and 5 bases from J, with 11 bases between. Germline CDR1 is SGHRS and CDR2 is YFSETQ. The CDR3 sequence: CASSLASYTETQYF. The CDR3 DNA follows: TGCGCCAGCAGCTTGGCCTCCTATACGGAGACCCAGTACTTC.

Only a few counts were recorded for this clone. Other DNA sequences in this specimen translate into the identical CDR3. V usage is TRBV4-3 and J usage is TRBJ2-7; TRBD2 matches 11 bases. V lost 0 bases to trimming and J lost 3 bases; unmatched junction nucleotides: 4. The CDR3 is 16 residues long. The V gene's germline CDR1 is LGHNA and CDR2 YSLEER. The CDR3: CASSQDSLAGGYEQYF. The CDR3, as DNA: TGCGCCAGCAGCCAAGATAGCCTAGCGGGAGGCTACGAGCAGTACTTC.

The chain employs TRBV19 and TRBJ2-6; possibly TRBD2 for D (6 bases). Looked up from germline, CDR1 is LNHDA and CDR2 is SQIVND (reference sequence). There are 18 residues in the CDR3. V dropped 7 bases and J dropped 1 base, with 20 bases sitting between them. The CDR3 coding sequence is TGTGCCAGTAAAAGTCTGGTGGGGGGTCTATCTGGGGCCAACGTCCTGACTTTC. It is translated as CASKSLVGGLSGANVLTF.

In its sample, this clone was seen a few times. V gene TRBV18 combines with J gene TRBJ2-3; 7 nucleotides match TRBD2. Germline V lookup: CDR1 KGHSH, CDR2 LQKENI. CDR3 length: 16 residues. The V and J ends lost 0 bases and 1 base, in that order; junction bases with no gene match: 4. CDR3: CASSPPGGSGTDTQYF. The CDR3, as DNA: TGTGCCAGCTCACCACCGGGCGGGAGTGGCACAGATACGCAGTATTTT.

This clone was recorded a few times. V is TRBV29-1 and J is TRBJ2-3; 7 bases align to TRBD1. CDR1 and CDR2 from the germline V gene are SQVTM and ANQGSEA. This CDR3 comprises 13 residues. The junction had 5 bases not matched to a gene; V was cut back by 7 bases and J by 1 base. This CDR3 reads CSADRERTDTQYF. CDR3 coding DNA: TGCAGCGCCGACAGGGAGCGCACAGATACGCAGTATTTT.

The V gene is TRBV7-2, the J gene TRBJ2-7; the D gene is possibly TRBD1 (6 bases). V lost 1 base and J lost 0, with 16 bases in between. The germline CDR1 and CDR2 sequences are SGHTA and FQGNSA. This CDR3 spans 17 amino acids. The CDR3 nucleotides read TGTGCCAGCAGCTTAGGGGGGCCCCGACGCCACTCCTACGAGCAGTACTTC. Translated, it gives CASSLGGPRRHSYEQYF.

The chain recombines TRBV9 with TRBJ2-3; the match to TRBD2 covers 7 bases. V shed 2 bases, J shed 3 bases, and the junction held 3 bases outside the gene matches. Germline-derived CDR1 and CDR2 are SGDLS and YYNGEE. The CDR3 covers 14 residues. The CDR3 DNA is TGTGCCAGCAGCGTCAGCGGGATAACAGATACGCAGTATTTT. It is translated as CASSVSGITDTQYF.

This chain uses TRBV4-2 with TRBJ1-2, with D perhaps matching TRBD1 (6 bases). Trimming removed 0 bases from V and 8 bases from J, with 13 bases in between. The CDR3 has 14 amino acids. Germline V CDR1 and CDR2: LGHNA, YNFKEQ. As DNA, the CDR3 is TGTGCCAGCAGCCAAGATGCAGGGGAGGAGGGCTACACCTTC. Its translation: CASSQDAGEEGYTF.

CDR3 sequence: CASSERTGDKFF. In nucleotides, the CDR3 is TGTGCCAGCAGTGAAAGGACAGGGGATAAGTTCTTC. The chain couples TRBV28 to TRBJ2-1; TRBD1 aligns across 9 bases. With V trimmed by 5 bases and J by 14 bases, 7 bases remained unmatched. The CDR3 extends over 12 amino acids. Germline V gene lookup returns CDR1 MDHEN and CDR2 SYDVKM. Combining the CDR3 with reference TRBV28 and TRBJ2-1 gives the whole variable domain DVKVTQSSRYLVKRTGEKVFLECVQDMDHENMFWYRQDPGLGLRLIYFSYDVKMKEKGDIPEGYSVSREKKERFSLILESASTNQTSMYLCASSERTGDKFFGPGTRLTVL.

This chain joins TRBV25-1 and TRBJ2-3; D not certain. The V end was cut by 3 bases, the J end by 1 base, with 8 bases between. This CDR3 region has 14 residues. Germline CDR1 MGHDK, CDR2 SYGVNS. The CDR3 DNA sequence: TGTGCCAGCAGTGATCCCACCCGCACAGATACGCAGTATTTT. Amino acid sequence: CASSDPTRTDTQYF.

This clone has a single count. The sample carries other DNA sequences with the same CDR3. The chain is built from TRBV15 and TRBJ2-7; 9 bases are shared with TRBD2. The junction had 2 bases not matched to a gene; V was cut back by 0 bases and J by 2 bases. The CDR3 totals 15 residues. Germline CDR1 and CDR2: LNHNV and YYDKDF (reference sequence). The CDR3 region has the DNA TGTGCCACCAGCAGAGATCTAGCGGGACCCTACGAGCAGTACTTC. This encodes CATSRDLAGPYEQYF. Combining the CDR3 with reference TRBV15 and TRBJ2-7 gives the whole variable domain DAMVIQNPRYQVTQFGKPVTLSCSQTLNHNVMYWYQQKSSQAPKLLFHYYDKDFNNEADTPDNFQSRRPNTSFCFLDIRSPGLGDTAMYLCATSRDLAGPYEQYFGPGTRLTVT.

This clone has just a few counts. The chain joins TRBV5-6 to TRBJ2-7, with no clear D. Per germline, CDR1 SGHDT and CDR2 YYEEEE. Between the trimmed V and J ends, which lost 3 bases and 4 bases, there was a span of 20 bases. The CDR3 spans 16 residues. Here the CDR3 reads CASSSARQSSPYEQYF. The CDR3 region has the DNA TGTGCCAGCAGCTCTGCGAGGCAGAGTTCTCCATACGAGCAGTACTTC.

The V call is TRBV12-2, the J call TRBJ2-1. TRBV12-2 is a listed pseudogene. The CDR3 has 14 amino acids. The CDR3 region has the DNA TGTGCAAGTCGCTCAATACAGTGGGGGAATGAGCAGTTCTTC. It specifies CASRSIQWGNEQFF.

V and J are TRBV27 and TRBJ2-3; D assignment may be TRBD1 or TRBD2 (5 bases each). Germline values: CDR1 MNHEY, CDR2 SMNVEV (reference sequence). V was trimmed by 5 bases and J by 0 bases, leaving 15 bases between them. The CDR3 extends over 16 amino acids. The CDR3 sequence: CASSDFGGLSTDTQYF. CDR3 bases: TGTGCCAGCAGTGATTTTGGGGGATTAAGCACAGATACGCAGTATTTT.

This clone was found a few times. The chain has TRBV7-9 and TRBJ1-2, with D unresolved. CDR3 size: 12 residues. The V end was cut by 2 bases, the J end by 7 bases, with 8 bases between. Looked up from germline, CDR1 is SEHNR and CDR2 is FQNEAQ (reference sequence). The CDR3 protein is CASSLSPSGYTF. The CDR3 coding sequence is TGTGCCAGCAGCTTATCCCCAAGTGGCTACACCTTC.

This clone was observed a few times. J is TRBJ1-2 and V is TRBV2, with TRBD1 as a possible D gene (6 bases). CDR1 and CDR2 from the germline V gene are SNHLY and FYNNEI. The CDR3 extends over 16 amino acids. Deletions cut 7 bases from V and 2 bases from J, with 20 bases between. The CDR3 sequence: CASIRTRQEENYGYTF. The CDR3, as DNA: TGTGCCAGCATCCGTACTCGACAGGAGGAAAACTATGGCTACACCTTC.

The V call is TRBV7-3, the J call TRBJ1-2; unclear D gene. The CDR3 loop spans 18 amino acids. In germline, CDR1 is SGHTA, CDR2 FQGTGA. Trimming took 1 base from V and 2 from J, leaving 20 bases between them. The CDR3: CASSLNPWTPTSNYGYTF. The CDR3 bases are TGTGCCAGCAGCTTAAATCCCTGGACCCCAACATCAAACTATGGCTACACCTTC.

The chain joins TRBV5-1 to TRBJ1-1; 7 nucleotides agree with TRBD1. J gave up 1 base and V 4 bases, and 4 bases lay outside the gene matches. Germline CDR1 SGHRS, CDR2 YFSETQ. CDR3 length: 14 residues. The CDR3 protein is CASSGRTGNTEAFF. The CDR3 nucleotides read TGCGCCAGCAGCGGACGGACAGGGAACACTGAAGCTTTCTTT.

A word on this clone: Other DNA sequences in this specimen translate into the identical CDR3. J is TRBJ2-1 and V is TRBV9; D not resolved. In germline, CDR1 is SGDLS, CDR2 YYNGEE. The CDR3 runs 15 residues. Deletions cut 0 bases from V and 0 bases from J, with 7 bases between. The CDR3 loop reads CASSVAPSSYNEQFF. CDR3 coding DNA: TGTGCCAGCAGCGTAGCACCTAGCTCCTACAATGAGCAGTTCTTC.

This clone showed up just a few times. This chain uses TRBV29-1 with TRBJ2-3; D remains ambiguous. The CDR3 runs 12 residues. CDR1 and CDR2 from the germline V gene are SQVTM and ANQGSEA. V lost 4 bases and J lost 0, with 5 bases in between. CDR3 DNA: TGCAGCGTTGTTCTCAGCACAGATACGCAGTATTTT. This sequence encodes CSVVLSTDTQYF.

In its sample, this clone was seen once. J is TRBJ2-3 and V is TRBV6-5; D is perhaps TRBD1 (6 bases). The germline V gene encodes CDR1 MNHEY and CDR2 SVGAGI. Trimming removed 2 bases from V and 6 bases from J, with 9 bases in between. CDR3 size: 13 residues. The CDR3 reads CASSYVRGDTQYF. As DNA, the CDR3 is TGTGCCAGCAGTTACGTAAGGGGGGATACGCAGTATTTT.

The chain joins TRBV2 to TRBJ2-1; D may be TRBD2 (5 bases). CDR3 length equals 14 residues. Between the trimmed V and J ends, which lost 6 bases and 7 bases, there was a span of 16 bases. Per germline, CDR1 SNHLY and CDR2 FYNNEI. The CDR3 sequence: CASSEKDSGNEQFF. The DNA of the CDR3 is TGTGCCAGCAGCGAAAAGGACTCCGGAAATGAGCAGTTCTTC.

This chain uses TRBV27 with TRBJ1-1, with 9 bases that match TRBD1. Germline assignment: CDR1 MNHEY and CDR2 SMNVEV (reference sequence). J was trimmed by 10 bases and V by 1 base; bases with no gene match: 10. The CDR3 totals 15 residues. The CDR3 reads CASSLLSTGQGSAFF. In DNA form, the CDR3 reads TGTGCCAGCAGTTTATTAAGTACGGGACAGGGATCAGCTTTCTTT.

V is TRBV4-3 and J is TRBJ2-2; the match to TRBD2 covers 8 bases. This CDR3 is 16 amino acids long. Germline CDR1 reads LGHNA; CDR2 reads YSLEER. Unmatched junction bases numbered 4, after V lost 4 bases and J lost 0 bases. Here the CDR3 DNA reads TGCGCCAGCAGCCGGTTAGCGGGATCGAACACCGGGGAGCTGTTTTTT. The encoded protein is CASSRLAGSNTGELFF.

This clone was found a few times. V gene TRBV5-4 combines with J gene TRBJ2-2, with 9 nucleotides matching TRBD2. The CDR3 sequence is 16 residues long. Germline CDR1 and CDR2: SGHNT and YYREEE (reference sequence). Unmatched junction bases numbered 7, after V lost 4 bases and J lost 3 bases. The CDR3 here is CASSRVAGAYTGELFF. Here the CDR3 DNA reads TGTGCCAGCAGCCGAGTAGCGGGAGCGTACACCGGGGAGCTGTTTTTT.

The rearrangement joins TRBV6-5 to TRBJ1-2; D might be TRBD1 (5 bases). V gave up 2 bases and J gave up 7 bases, with 17 bases separating them. CDR3 length equals 15 residues. The germline V gene encodes CDR1 MNHEY and CDR2 SVGAGI. In DNA, the CDR3 is TGTGCCAGCAGTTACCGACGAGGACCGAGGGGTGGCTACACCTTC. Protein: CASSYRRGPRGGYTF.